In this sample, the clone carrying this T cell receptor beta chain turned up many times. This entry belongs to a study of human T cells and chemical hapten exposure. TCRdb reanalysed the RACE reads using MiXCR and keeps one entry per CDR3 protein. The sample has about 28,000 distinct CDR3 sequences, approximately 7.4% seen once. The CDR3 is 12 residues long. Deletions cut 8 bases from V and 0 bases from J, with 7 bases between. Germline V gene data show CDR1 as MDHEN and CDR2 as SYDVKM. Stated time point: healthy volunteer bleed at 2 weeks. Someone pulled total RNA out of unfractionated whole blood. The sample comprised whole blood. The clonotype comes from a human donor in good health. Some clones in this sample may be carry-over from other donors' samples. The chain couples TRBV28 to TRBJ1-1; D might be TRBD1 (5 bases). The CDR3 loop reads CASDRMNTEAFF. CDR3 nucleotide sequence: TGTGCCAGCGACAGAATGAACACTGAAGCTTTCTTT.